The rows below give T cell receptor beta chains drawn from one sample of a study of cytomegalovirus exposure and HLA in healthy donors. The method was immunoSEQ multiplex PCR; TCRdb's version includes in-frame clones alone and lacks a portion of them. The sample has under 200,000 clones; roughly 86% are singletons. The sequenced sample was PBMCs. All receptors derive from a woman aged 18 to 35 in good health and CMV-seropositive. CDR3s include the opening cysteine and the closing phenylalanine or tryptophan.

CDR3 protein	V gene	J gene
CASSLPLRAGGGRDGYTF	TRBV4-1	TRBJ1-2
CSVTPNTEAFF	TRBV29-1	TRBJ1-1
CASSTAGVGEKLFF	TRBV5-6	TRBJ1-4
CASSPIAKSSYEQYF	TRBV19	TRBJ2-7
CSAATSEKLFF	TRBV20-1	TRBJ1-4
CASSPLRRSQETQYF	TRBV11-1	TRBJ2-5
CASSQRQGHGYTF	TRBV6-1	TRBJ1-2
CATSRLDGLAGGPITGELFF	TRBV15	TRBJ2-2
CASSLEAPETQYF	TRBV5-1	TRBJ2-5
CSVAGTGGKTEAFF	TRBV29-1	TRBJ1-1
CASRGQFNEQFF	TRBV28	TRBJ2-1
CAWNQEIYQPQHF	TRBV30	TRBJ1-5
CASSWRRVVTEAFF	TRBV5-8	TRBJ1-1
CASSLPLLAPYEQYF	TRBV28	TRBJ2-7
CASSPSGTEGGYTF	TRBV5-4	TRBJ1-2
CAWSRDRGRSVHQPQHF	TRBV30	TRBJ1-5
CASSLERQGGYTF	TRBV5-1	TRBJ1-2
CASSILTGEDTEAFF	TRBV5-5	TRBJ1-1
CATRQGGSWQPQHF	TRBV15	TRBJ1-5
CASDAPGLGETQYF	TRBV12-5	TRBJ2-5
CASSAGTETYEQYF	TRBV9	TRBJ2-7
CASSLQGLYQYF	TRBV7-2	TRBJ2-3
CSVGSGTSTDTQYF	TRBV29-1	TRBJ2-3
CASSAARSAYEQYF	TRBV2	TRBJ2-7
CASSKRGTYNEQFF	TRBV10-1	TRBJ2-1
CASSLVDSYTDTQYF	TRBV5-1	TRBJ2-3
CASSPRLAGTQETQYF	TRBV18	TRBJ2-5
CASSGGRGYEQFF	TRBV5-6	TRBJ2-1
CAWSPRTGLVTGELFF	TRBV30	TRBJ2-2
CASSRGQNYGYTF	TRBV7-9	TRBJ1-2
CASSQGRRAVETQYF	TRBV4-2	TRBJ2-5
CASSRSGSFGVRSYNEQFF	TRBV19	TRBJ2-1
CASSPSGRLAYEQYF	TRBV7-9	TRBJ2-7
CASSLRGYNEQFF	TRBV28	TRBJ2-1
CASSAGVGQGAYEQYF	TRBV9	TRBJ2-7
CASSSSGMNNEQFF	TRBV10-2	TRBJ2-1
CASTLRGEQFF	TRBV4-2	TRBJ2-1
CASSLGGDSNQPQHF	TRBV7-9	TRBJ1-5
CASGLDLRGAGELFF	TRBV12-5	TRBJ2-2
CASSQARGEQFF	TRBV4-1	TRBJ2-1
CASAGQELTSGDLSTDTQYF	TRBV12-5	TRBJ2-3
CASSGQGAGTGELFF	TRBV25-1	TRBJ2-2
CASSGGELSVSYEQYF	TRBV9	TRBJ2-7
CASSPPGLAGGFYNEQFF	TRBV18	TRBJ2-1
CASSNPTSGSSYNEQFF	TRBV2	TRBJ2-1
CASSKDRFTEAFF	TRBV5-1	TRBJ1-1
CASSSPGELRGYTF	TRBV19	TRBJ1-2
CASSRLRQGTEAFF	TRBV11-2	TRBJ1-1
CASTAGTRYQETQYF	TRBV5-8	TRBJ2-5
CAISESGNTQYF	TRBV10-3	TRBJ2-3
CASSVAAGGEQYF	TRBV9	TRBJ2-7
CASSVAGGGGETQYF	TRBV19	TRBJ2-5
CASSPLAGGRDEQYF	TRBV11-2	TRBJ2-7
CASSLSKLAGGGETQYF	TRBV27	TRBJ2-5
CASSQVGGLYTDTQYF	TRBV4-3	TRBJ2-3
CASSGYRGAYEQYF	TRBV28	TRBJ2-7
CASSLGTFETQYF	TRBV7-2	TRBJ2-5